This TCR beta chain is drawn from a study of cytomegalovirus exposure and HLA in healthy donors. Study-level points and caveats: A subsequent analysis found that TCR clusters from the first cohort also tended to co-occur in the approximately 120 validation repertoires, with around 94% of cluster scores above 0. Most TCR sequences were uncommon, yet certain public TCRs appeared in many donors.

This table comes from immunoSEQ multiplex PCR, and its TCRdb copy is limited to in-frame clones, with some not included. The sample has more than 60,000 clones; more than 85% are singletons. The donors were in the roughly 130-subject validation cohort; that cohort was separate from the roughly 730-subject first cohort. Germline lookup yields CDR1 SGHTA and CDR2 FQGNSA. The CDR3 runs to 12 residues. The germline V and J ends were trimmed by 5 bases and 4 bases, with 6 bases remaining between them. Remarks on this clone: Its antigen is not identified.

This receptor was identified in a woman younger than 30 in good health and CMV-seronegative. What was sequenced was PBMCs. The rearrangement uses TRBV7-2 and TRBJ1-5, with no clear D. The CDR3: CASSDINQPQHF. The CDR3 DNA reads TGTGCCAGCAGCGACATAAATCAGCCCCAGCATTTT.